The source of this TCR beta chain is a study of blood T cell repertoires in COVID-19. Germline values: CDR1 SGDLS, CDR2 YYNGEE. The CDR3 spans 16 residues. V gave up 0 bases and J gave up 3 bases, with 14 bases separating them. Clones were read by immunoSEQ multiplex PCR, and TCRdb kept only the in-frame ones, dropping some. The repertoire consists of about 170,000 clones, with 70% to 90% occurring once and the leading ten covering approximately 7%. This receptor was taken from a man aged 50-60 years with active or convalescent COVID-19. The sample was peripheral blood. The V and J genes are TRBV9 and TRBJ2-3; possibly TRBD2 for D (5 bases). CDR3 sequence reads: CASSVGPGSGTDTQYF. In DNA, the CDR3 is TGTGCCAGCAGCGTAGGCCCGGGATCGGGAACAGATACGCAGTATTTT.